A selection of T cell receptor beta chains follows, all from one sample in a study of cytomegalovirus exposure and HLA in healthy donors. Data came from immunoSEQ multiplex PCR; TCRdb stores just in-frame clones and leaves some out. Among about 120,000 clones, more than 80% were seen once, and the ten largest hold around 2%. Input material: PBMCs. All receptors derive from a man aged 35 to 55 in good health and CMV-seronegative. Each CDR3 is given with its conserved first and last residue. The order of the fields is D gene, J gene, clone size, V gene, CDR3 DNA, CDR3 protein. D genes are given only for firm matches. Rows give clone size only sometimes, using once, few, many, or a class for an expanded clone.

d_gene: TRBD1
j_gene: TRBJ1-4
abundance: NA
v_gene: TRBV18
CDR3nt: TGTGCCAGCTCACCACCGGGGACAGGGGCCGACGGAAAACTGTTTTTT
CDR3aa: CASSPPGTGADGKLFF

d_gene: TRBD2
j_gene: TRBJ2-7
abundance: NA
v_gene: TRBV29-1
CDR3nt: TGCAGCGTTGTTGGACTAGCGGGAGGGAGGGCCTACGAGCAGTACTTC
CDR3aa: CSVVGLAGGRAYEQYF

d_gene: NA
j_gene: TRBJ1-3
abundance: NA
v_gene: TRBV4-1
CDR3nt: TGCGCCAGCAGCCAAGATCCTGGGCTCTCTGGAAACACCATATATTTT
CDR3aa: CASSQDPGLSGNTIYF

d_gene: NA
j_gene: TRBJ2-1
abundance: NA
v_gene: TRBV7-6
CDR3nt: TGTGCCAGCAGCTTCGGAGGGTTCGGTTCAATAAAGGACAATGAGCAGTTCTTC
CDR3aa: CASSFGGFGSIKDNEQFF

d_gene: NA
j_gene: TRBJ2-1
abundance: NA
v_gene: TRBV28
CDR3nt: TGTGCCTCCCTAGACGGGAGAAAGGGTAATGAGCAGTTCTTC
CDR3aa: CASLDGRKGNEQFF

d_gene: TRBD1
j_gene: TRBJ1-5
abundance: NA
v_gene: TRBV30
CDR3nt: TGTGCCTGGTCAACAGGGGTAAATCAGCCCCAGCATTTT
CDR3aa: CAWSTGVNQPQHF

d_gene: NA
j_gene: TRBJ2-1
abundance: NA
v_gene: TRBV6-5
CDR3nt: TGTGCCAGCAGCAACCAAGGACTACCCGGGGGTGAGCAGTTCTTC
CDR3aa: CASSNQGLPGGEQFF

d_gene: TRBD1
j_gene: TRBJ2-7
abundance: few
v_gene: TRBV30
CDR3nt: TGTGCCTGGAGTCGACCCTCAGGGGGCGAGCAGTACTTC
CDR3aa: CAWSRPSGGEQYF

d_gene: TRBD2
j_gene: TRBJ2-1
abundance: NA
v_gene: TRBV9
CDR3nt: TGTGCCAGCAGCGTCTCGGGAGGGCGGGATGAGCAGTTCTTC
CDR3aa: CASSVSGGRDEQFF

d_gene: NA
j_gene: TRBJ2-3
abundance: once
v_gene: TRBV5-4
CDR3nt: TGTGCCAGCAGACCAGGGTCGTCGCGGGAAAGCACAGATACGCAGTATTTT
CDR3aa: CASRPGSSRESTDTQYF

d_gene: NA
j_gene: TRBJ2-7
abundance: NA
v_gene: TRBV7-9
CDR3nt: TGTGCCAGCAGTTTCACGAGCTCCTACGAGCAGTACTTC
CDR3aa: CASSFTSSYEQYF

d_gene: TRBD2
j_gene: TRBJ2-5
abundance: NA
v_gene: TRBV9
CDR3nt: TGTGCCAGCAGCATGGGACTAGCGGGGGGTGTACAGCGGGAGACCCAGTACTTC
CDR3aa: CASSMGLAGGVQRETQYF

d_gene: TRBD2
j_gene: TRBJ2-7
abundance: NA
v_gene: TRBV2
CDR3nt: TGTGCCAGCTTAGCGGGGGATCACTACGAGCAGTACTTC
CDR3aa: CASLAGDHYEQYF

d_gene: TRBD1
j_gene: TRBJ2-4
abundance: few
v_gene: TRBV19
CDR3nt: TGTGCCAGTAGTCCAGAGACAGGGCCCCTAGCCAAAAACAGTCAGTACTTC
CDR3aa: CASSPETGPLAKNSQYF